This record covers a single T cell receptor beta chain. In this sample, this clonotype turned up a few times. Its cognate antigen has yet to be identified. Base qualities are not provided; no much larger clone lies one nucleotide away. The CDR3 goes from the cysteine to the phenylalanine over 18 residues. Of all the DNA, just the CDR3 is kept, 54 bases in frame from base 1. Clipping removes 6 bases from V and 2 bases from J, with 13 as the unmatched junction base count. Sequences MNHNS (CDR1) and SASEGT (CDR2) are obtained from the germline V gene. This specimen belongs to a study of response to subunit inactivated influenza vaccine (dated by TCRdb to about 2018). A note on the overall study: To follow how T cells responded to a trivalent subunit inactivated influenza vaccine, the researchers relied on deep quantitative profiling of the T cell receptor repertoire.

Receptors were amplified or captured by RT-PCR. Sequenced on an Illumina HiSeq 2500. The public reads were quality trimmed at Q25 with fastp and then assembled into clones with MiXCR by TCRdb, keeping productive beta chains. Here each entry gathers all rows of one CDR3 protein and keeps the most common genes and DNA. The sample has about 540,000 distinct CDR3 sequences on record, around 15% of them singletons. The ten largest clones capture around 10% of the sample. Study-level results and caveats: It was suggested by the authors that each seasonal influenza vaccination may recruit only a limited number of new T cells.

The rearrangement joined TRBV6-1 to TRBJ1-5; 10 middle bases align to TRBD1. Material: PBMCs from blood, obtained 11 to 12 days after vaccination. This receptor was taken from a man between 50 and 59 years old who received an inactivated influenza vaccine. Donor details come from another sample of the same person, matched by shared clones. The CDR3 region has the sequence CASSLFGTGVVGNQPQHF. The nucleotide sequence is TGTGCCAGCAGCCTCTTCGGGACAGGGGTCGTTGGCAATCAGCCCCAGCATTTT.